The rows below give T cell receptor beta chains drawn from one sample of a study of a mutant IDH1 vaccine in newly diagnosed glioma. This table comes from immunoSEQ multiplex PCR, and its TCRdb copy is limited to in-frame clones, with some not included. The profile shows around 67,000 clones, more than 70% of them singletons. This specimen consisted of peripheral blood mononuclear cells (PBMCs), obtained from a glioma patient treated with radiotherapy, temozolomide or both. The receptors were sampled from a young woman with glioma. Some clones in this sample may be carry-over from other donors' samples. The CDR3 runs from the conserved cysteine through the conserved F or W. The order of the fields is CDR3 protein, CDR3 DNA, V gene, D gene, clone size, J gene, CDR3 length. The D gene is left open where the match is weak. Not every row has a clone size; where given, it reads once, few, many or a size class.

CDR3aa: CASSYSGTGGLIEAFF; CDR3nt: TGTGCCAGCAGTTACTCGGGGACAGGGGGCCTGATTGAAGCTTTCTTT; v_gene: TRBV6-5; d_gene: TRBD1; abundance: NA; j_gene: TRBJ1-1; len: 16
CDR3aa: CASSEGTGARGKLFF; CDR3nt: TGTGCCAGCAGTGAGGGGACAGGGGCTAGGGGAAAACTGTTTTTT; v_gene: TRBV25-1; d_gene: TRBD1; abundance: once; j_gene: TRBJ1-4; len: 15
CDR3aa: CAWGRAGGYTF; CDR3nt: TGTGCCTGGGGTAGGGCGGGGGGCTACACCTTC; v_gene: TRBV30; d_gene: NA; abundance: few; j_gene: TRBJ1-2; len: 11
CDR3aa: CASSRDIGAEAFF; CDR3nt: TGCGCCAGCAGCCGGGACATTGGGGCTGAAGCTTTCTTT; v_gene: TRBV5-1; d_gene: NA; abundance: NA; j_gene: TRBJ1-1; len: 13
CDR3aa: CASYSGNTIYF; CDR3nt: TGTGCCAGCTACTCTGGAAACACCATATATTTT; v_gene: TRBV4-2; d_gene: NA; abundance: NA; j_gene: TRBJ1-3; len: 11
CDR3aa: CASSSGQYTEAFF; CDR3nt: TGCGCCAGCAGCTCGGGACAGTACACTGAAGCTTTCTTT; v_gene: TRBV5-1; d_gene: TRBD1; abundance: NA; j_gene: TRBJ1-1; len: 13
CDR3aa: CASSPGTGVREQYF; CDR3nt: TGTGCCAGCAGCCCCGGGACAGGGGTGCGGGAGCAGTACTTC; v_gene: TRBV2; d_gene: TRBD1; abundance: NA; j_gene: TRBJ2-7; len: 14
CDR3aa: CASSMGGNTEAFF; CDR3nt: TGTGCCAGTAGTATGGGAGGGAACACTGAAGCTTTCTTT; v_gene: TRBV19; d_gene: NA; abundance: NA; j_gene: TRBJ1-1; len: 13
CDR3aa: CASSGSGSPDTQYF; CDR3nt: TGCGCCAGCAGCGGTAGCGGGAGCCCAGATACGCAGTATTTT; v_gene: TRBV5-1; d_gene: TRBD2; abundance: once; j_gene: TRBJ2-3; len: 14
CDR3aa: CASSTDRGQMNTEAFF; CDR3nt: TGTGCCAGTAGCACAGACAGGGGCCAGATGAACACTGAAGCTTTCTTT; v_gene: TRBV19; d_gene: TRBD1; abundance: NA; j_gene: TRBJ1-1; len: 16
CDR3aa: CASSPQGGGGELFF; CDR3nt: TGTGCCAGCAGCCCCCAGGGAGGAGGAGGGGAGCTGTTTTTT; v_gene: TRBV9; d_gene: NA; abundance: NA; j_gene: TRBJ2-2; len: 14
CDR3aa: CSVEDAQTKGYGYTF; CDR3nt: TGCAGCGTTGAAGACGCACAGACCAAGGGCTATGGCTACACCTTC; v_gene: TRBV29-1; d_gene: NA; abundance: NA; j_gene: TRBJ1-2; len: 15
CDR3aa: CASSPEGEGLRNTIYF; CDR3nt: TGTGCCAGCAGCCCAGAGGGTGAGGGATTAAGAAACACCATATATTTT; v_gene: TRBV9; d_gene: NA; abundance: once; j_gene: TRBJ1-3; len: 16
CDR3aa: CASSESRVGNQPQHF; CDR3nt: TGTGCCAGCAGTGAATCCAGGGTTGGGAATCAGCCCCAGCATTTT; v_gene: TRBV2; d_gene: NA; abundance: NA; j_gene: TRBJ1-5; len: 15
CDR3aa: CASSLEAGAGNTIYF; CDR3nt: TGTGCCAGCAGCTTGGAAGCAGGGGCGGGAAACACCATATATTTT; v_gene: TRBV5-4; d_gene: NA; abundance: NA; j_gene: TRBJ1-3; len: 15
CDR3aa: CASSSTATNEKLFF; CDR3nt: TGTGCCAGCAGCTCGACAGCAACTAATGAAAAACTGTTTTTT; v_gene: TRBV6-5; d_gene: NA; abundance: NA; j_gene: TRBJ1-4; len: 14
CDR3aa: CASGRMGQPQHF; CDR3nt: TGTGCCAGCGGGCGCATGGGTCAGCCCCAGCATTTT; v_gene: TRBV6-5; d_gene: NA; abundance: NA; j_gene: TRBJ1-5; len: 12
CDR3aa: CASKVSYSTDTQYF; CDR3nt: TGTGCCAGTAAGGTTTCTTATAGCACAGATACGCAGTATTTT; v_gene: TRBV19; d_gene: NA; abundance: NA; j_gene: TRBJ2-3; len: 14
CDR3aa: CAWYRDRAPYGYTF; CDR3nt: TGTGCCTGGTACCGGGACAGGGCCCCGTATGGCTACACCTTC; v_gene: TRBV30; d_gene: TRBD1; abundance: NA; j_gene: TRBJ1-2; len: 14
CDR3aa: CASSQGLAGREYF; CDR3nt: TGTGCCAGCAGCCAAGGACTAGCGGGACGCGAGTACTTC; v_gene: TRBV14; d_gene: TRBD2; abundance: NA; j_gene: TRBJ2-7; len: 13
CDR3aa: CASSFDKVRPQHF; CDR3nt: TGTGCCAGCAGCTTTGACAAGGTCAGGCCCCAGCATTTT; v_gene: TRBV7-2; d_gene: NA; abundance: NA; j_gene: TRBJ1-5; len: 13
CDR3aa: CAWSAPSGSIPYNEQFF; CDR3nt: TGTGCCTGGAGTGCCCCCAGCGGGAGTATCCCCTACAATGAGCAGTTCTTC; v_gene: TRBV30; d_gene: TRBD2; abundance: NA; j_gene: TRBJ2-1; len: 17
CDR3aa: CASSGGLDRAGVTEAFF; CDR3nt: TGTGCCAGCAGTGGGGGCCTGGACAGGGCTGGGGTTACTGAAGCTTTCTTT; v_gene: TRBV6-1; d_gene: TRBD1; abundance: NA; j_gene: TRBJ1-1; len: 17
CDR3aa: CASTNGGGTEAFF; CDR3nt: TGTGCCAGCACCAACGGGGGAGGCACTGAAGCTTTCTTT; v_gene: TRBV6-5; d_gene: NA; abundance: few; j_gene: TRBJ1-1; len: 13
CDR3aa: CAWSVLAGVGTGELFF; CDR3nt: TGTGCCTGGAGTGTCTTAGCGGGAGTGGGGACCGGGGAGCTGTTTTTT; v_gene: TRBV30; d_gene: TRBD2; abundance: NA; j_gene: TRBJ2-2; len: 16
CDR3aa: CASSFRENTEAFF; CDR3nt: TGCGCCAGCAGCTTTCGTGAGAACACTGAAGCTTTCTTT; v_gene: TRBV5-1; d_gene: NA; abundance: NA; j_gene: TRBJ1-1; len: 13
CDR3aa: CASSSQGPDTGELFF; CDR3nt: TGTGCCAGCAGCTCCCAAGGACCTGACACCGGGGAGCTGTTTTTT; v_gene: TRBV4-2; d_gene: NA; abundance: NA; j_gene: TRBJ2-2; len: 15
CDR3aa: CASSLVSGSSQPQHF; CDR3nt: TGTGCCAGCAGCTTAGTATCCGGCTCGAGTCAGCCCCAGCATTTT; v_gene: TRBV7-2; d_gene: NA; abundance: NA; j_gene: TRBJ1-5; len: 15
CDR3aa: CASVPGQGYGNIQYF; CDR3nt: TGTGCCAGTGTCCCGGGACAGGGGTATGGAAACATTCAGTACTTC; v_gene: TRBV19; d_gene: TRBD1; abundance: NA; j_gene: TRBJ2-4; len: 15
CDR3aa: CSAREGYTQYF; CDR3nt: TGCAGTGCTAGAGAAGGGTATACGCAGTATTTT; v_gene: TRBV20-1; d_gene: NA; abundance: NA; j_gene: TRBJ2-3; len: 11
CDR3aa: CASSQGSPRDEKLFF; CDR3nt: TGCGCCAGCAGCCAAGGGTCCCCCCGAGACGAAAAACTGTTTTTT; v_gene: TRBV4-3; d_gene: NA; abundance: NA; j_gene: TRBJ1-4; len: 15
CDR3aa: CASSGMAGGSLNTGELFF; CDR3nt: TGTGCCAGCAGCGGGATGGCGGGGGGCTCCCTAAACACCGGGGAGCTGTTTTTT; v_gene: TRBV5-4; d_gene: TRBD2; abundance: NA; j_gene: TRBJ2-2; len: 18
CDR3aa: CASSLTSASTDTQYF; CDR3nt: TGCGCCAGCAGCCTGACTAGCGCGAGCACAGATACGCAGTATTTT; v_gene: TRBV4-1; d_gene: TRBD2; abundance: NA; j_gene: TRBJ2-3; len: 15
CDR3aa: CSVVPGAGEKLFF; CDR3nt: TGCAGCGTTGTTCCGGGGGCAGGCGAAAAACTGTTTTTT; v_gene: TRBV29-1; d_gene: NA; abundance: NA; j_gene: TRBJ1-4; len: 13
CDR3aa: CASRLAGGSYFF; CDR3nt: TGTGCCAGTAGGTTAGCGGGGGGAAGTTACTTCTTC; v_gene: TRBV19; d_gene: TRBD2; abundance: NA; j_gene: TRBJ2-1; len: 12
CDR3aa: CASSSQTGAPYGYTF; CDR3nt: TGTGCCAGCAGCTCGCAGACAGGGGCGCCTTATGGCTACACCTTC; v_gene: TRBV7-2; d_gene: TRBD1; abundance: NA; j_gene: TRBJ1-2; len: 15
CDR3aa: CASSGPKNTEAFF; CDR3nt: TGCGCCAGCTCGGGACCCAAGAACACTGAAGCTTTCTTT; v_gene: TRBV10-1; d_gene: NA; abundance: NA; j_gene: TRBJ1-1; len: 13
CDR3aa: CASSLGGGLSYEQYF; CDR3nt: TGTGCCAGCAGCCTCGGGGGGGGCCTCTCCTACGAGCAGTACTTC; v_gene: TRBV5-4; d_gene: TRBD2; abundance: once; j_gene: TRBJ2-7; len: 15
CDR3aa: CASSYKASSGNTIYF; CDR3nt: TGTGCCAGCAGTTACAAGGCCAGCTCTGGAAACACCATATATTTT; v_gene: TRBV6-6; d_gene: NA; abundance: NA; j_gene: TRBJ1-3; len: 15
CDR3aa: CASSEVIEGGTEAFF; CDR3nt: TGTGCCAGCAGTGAGGTGATAGAGGGAGGCACTGAAGCTTTCTTT; v_gene: TRBV6-1; d_gene: NA; abundance: NA; j_gene: TRBJ1-1; len: 15
CDR3aa: CASSTGLDQETQYF; CDR3nt: TGTGCCAGCAGCACGGGACTCGACCAAGAGACCCAGTACTTC; v_gene: TRBV5-4; d_gene: NA; abundance: NA; j_gene: TRBJ2-5; len: 14
CDR3aa: CASSLRGTEAFF; CDR3nt: TGTGCCAGTAGCTTGAGGGGGACTGAAGCTTTCTTT; v_gene: TRBV19; d_gene: NA; abundance: NA; j_gene: TRBJ1-1; len: 12
CDR3aa: CASSLEQFYGYTF; CDR3nt: TGCGCCAGCAGCTTGGAGCAGTTCTATGGCTACACCTTC; v_gene: TRBV5-1; d_gene: NA; abundance: NA; j_gene: TRBJ1-2; len: 13
CDR3aa: CSASPGYEQYF; CDR3nt: TGCAGTGCTAGCCCGGGCTACGAGCAGTACTTC; v_gene: TRBV20-1; d_gene: NA; abundance: NA; j_gene: TRBJ2-7; len: 11
CDR3aa: CASSSSGMSYEQYF; CDR3nt: TGTGCCAGCAGCTCTAGCGGGATGTCGTACGAGCAGTACTTC; v_gene: TRBV7-2; d_gene: TRBD2; abundance: NA; j_gene: TRBJ2-7; len: 14
CDR3aa: CSGGGVAGQETQYF; CDR3nt: TGCAGCGGGGGAGGGGTGGCAGGGCAAGAGACCCAGTACTTC; v_gene: TRBV29-1; d_gene: TRBD2; abundance: NA; j_gene: TRBJ2-5; len: 14
CDR3aa: CAWSADYEQYF; CDR3nt: TGTGCCTGGAGTGCGGACTACGAGCAGTACTTC; v_gene: TRBV30; d_gene: NA; abundance: NA; j_gene: TRBJ2-7; len: 11
CDR3aa: CASTPLGQTEAFF; CDR3nt: TGTGCCAGCACCCCATTGGGACAGACTGAAGCTTTCTTT; v_gene: TRBV14; d_gene: TRBD1; abundance: NA; j_gene: TRBJ1-1; len: 13
CDR3aa: CASQTSGKTDTQYF; CDR3nt: TGTGCCAGCCAAACTAGCGGGAAAACAGATACGCAGTATTTT; v_gene: TRBV6-5; d_gene: TRBD2; abundance: NA; j_gene: TRBJ2-3; len: 14
CDR3aa: CASRRTLNTEAFF; CDR3nt: TGTGCCAGTAGACGGACTCTGAACACTGAAGCTTTCTTT; v_gene: TRBV6-1; d_gene: NA; abundance: NA; j_gene: TRBJ1-1; len: 13
CDR3aa: CASRFTGTGDPPLHF; CDR3nt: TGTGCCAGCAGATTTACCGGGACAGGGGATCCACCCCTCCACTTT; v_gene: TRBV6-5; d_gene: TRBD1; abundance: NA; j_gene: TRBJ1-6; len: 15
CDR3aa: CSVEDPLLPNEKLFF; CDR3nt: TGCAGCGTTGAAGATCCTTTACTGCCCAATGAAAAACTGTTTTTT; v_gene: TRBV29-1; d_gene: NA; abundance: NA; j_gene: TRBJ1-4; len: 15
CDR3aa: CASSGGVLQPQHF; CDR3nt: TGTGCCAGCTCTGGAGGGGTCCTTCAGCCCCAGCATTTT; v_gene: TRBV6-1; d_gene: NA; abundance: NA; j_gene: TRBJ1-5; len: 13
CDR3aa: CASSLGARRRFLPEQYF; CDR3nt: TGTGCCAGCAGCCTAGGGGCGAGACGGAGGTTCTTGCCCGAGCAGTACTTC; v_gene: TRBV13; d_gene: NA; abundance: NA; j_gene: TRBJ2-7; len: 17
CDR3aa: CASGGRTYNEQFF; CDR3nt: TGTGCCAGCGGCGGGAGGACCTACAATGAGCAGTTCTTC; v_gene: TRBV11-3; d_gene: TRBD2; abundance: few; j_gene: TRBJ2-1; len: 13
CDR3aa: CASRPTENTEAFF; CDR3nt: TGTGCCAGCAGGCCGACAGAGAACACTGAAGCTTTCTTT; v_gene: TRBV6-1; d_gene: NA; abundance: NA; j_gene: TRBJ1-1; len: 13
CDR3aa: CASSIASGSNEKLFF; CDR3nt: TGTGCCAGTAGTATAGCTTCCGGGTCTAATGAAAAACTGTTTTTT; v_gene: TRBV19; d_gene: NA; abundance: NA; j_gene: TRBJ1-4; len: 15
CDR3aa: CASSQPGRSQGLFF; CDR3nt: TGCGCCAGCAGCCAGCCGGGACGATCCCAGGGACTGTTTTTT; v_gene: TRBV4-1; d_gene: NA; abundance: NA; j_gene: TRBJ1-4; len: 14